These 15 T cell receptor beta chains were sequenced from one sample in a study of CD8+CD57+ T cells in acquired aplastic anemia. Genomic DNA templated the TCR beta VDJ and CDR3 profiling. TCRdb re-derived calls from the reads in MiXCR, one entry per CDR3 protein. This sample has some 170,000 distinct CDR3 sequences, with around 40% found just once. Source material: sorted CD4+, CD8+, or CD8+CD57+ T cells (not recorded which) from PBMCs. The origin of the receptors is a human donor in good health.

V is TRBV9 and J is TRBJ2-5; tentatively, D is TRBD2 (5 bases). Germline V CDR1 and CDR2: SGDLS, YYNGEE. The CDR3 covers 13 residues. The V gene lost 0 bases and the J gene lost 4 bases, with 7 bases spanning the gap. The CDR3 protein is CASSVDAGETQYF. In DNA, the CDR3 is TGTGCCAGCAGCGTAGACGCGGGAGAGACCCAGTACTTC.

V is TRBV19 and J is TRBJ1-2; D unresolved. The CDR3 has 12 residues. Trimming left V 5 bases short and J 8 bases short, with 12 bases between. Germline CDR1 is LNHDA and CDR2 is SQIVND (reference sequence). In DNA form, the CDR3 reads TGTGCCAGTAGTCTGCGATCCGGGGGCTACACCTTC. Translated, it gives CASSLRSGGYTF.

This clonotype came up many times. The V gene is TRBV5-1, the J gene TRBJ2-5, with 7 bases that match TRBD1. Germline V gene sequence: CDR1 SGHRS, CDR2 YFSETQ. There are 14 residues in the CDR3. V lost 0 bases, J lost 4 bases, and 3 bases stayed unmatched. CDR3 nucleotides: TGCGCCAGCAGCTTGGGGACAGGTTCAGAGACCCAGTACTTC. It codes for CASSLGTGSETQYF.

This chain links TRBV29-1 with TRBJ1-1, with 7 bases fitting TRBD1. Germline V gives CDR1 SQVTM, CDR2 ANQGSEA. This CDR3 spans 12 amino acids. V was clipped by 8 bases and J by 5 bases; unmatched bases: 8. The CDR3 region has the DNA TGCAGCATAAGACAGGGCGGTACTGAAGCTTTCTTT. It translates to CSIRQGGTEAFF.

V and J are TRBV7-9 and TRBJ2-7; no reliable D call. The CDR3 runs 12 residues. Trimming pared 1 base from V and 3 bases from J, leaving 4 bases between. Per germline, CDR1 SEHNR and CDR2 FQNEAQ (reference sequence). The DNA of the CDR3 is TGTGCCAGCAGCTTAGAGGACTACGAGCAGTACTTC. The encoded protein is CASSLEDYEQYF.

The V and J genes are TRBV19 and TRBJ1-1, with D maybe TRBD1 (5 bases). The CDR3 extends over 14 amino acids. Trimming stripped 7 bases from V and 0 bases from J, with 12 bases between. Germline V gene sequence: CDR1 LNHDA, CDR2 SQIVND (reference sequence). The CDR3 protein is CASTGGFVNTEAFF. CDR3 in DNA: TGTGCCAGTACGGGGGGGTTCGTGAACACTGAAGCTTTCTTT.

In its sample, this clonotype was seen many times. The chain has TRBV7-6 and TRBJ2-2; perhaps TRBD1 as D (7 bases). V was trimmed by 1 base and J by 1 base, leaving 10 bases between them. Germline V lookup: CDR1 SGHVS, CDR2 FNYEAQ. This CDR3 has 16 residues. DNA for the CDR3: TGTGCCAGCAGCTTAGGGCAGGGGGGGAACACCGGGGAGCTGTTTTTT. Its translation: CASSLGQGGNTGELFF.

This clonotype was observed a few times. This sequence joins TRBV28 and TRBJ1-1, with no clear D. Germline CDR1 MDHEN, CDR2 SYDVKM. The ends were cut back, 3 bases at V and 11 bases at J, with 10 bases in the middle. The CDR3 covers 11 residues. The DNA of the CDR3 is TGTGCCAGCAGTTTCGGGATAGCGGCTTTCTTT. Protein product: CASSFGIAAFF.

This rearrangement joins TRBV7-8 to TRBJ2-2; D is possibly TRBD1 (5 bases). The CDR3 has 13 residues. CDR1 is SGHVS, CDR2 FQNEAQ, per germline. V lost 5 bases and J lost 5, with 9 bases in between. CDR3 DNA: TGTGCCAGCAGCATGTCAGGGACCGGGGAGCTGTTTTTT. Protein sequence: CASSMSGTGELFF.

Concerning this clonotype: One junction end disagrees with the germline gene, perhaps due to a read error. V is TRBV10-3 and J is TRBJ1-1, with D perhaps TRBD1 (6 bases). This CDR3 contains 14 residues. Germline CDR1 and CDR2: ENHRY and SYGVKD. The CDR3 coding sequence is TGTGCCAGCAGTTTTTCTGGGGGCACCACTGAAGCTTTCTTT. Its translation: CASSFSGGTTEAFF.

CDR3 region: CARLGRGGNTEAFF. The DNA for the CDR3 is TGTGCCAGATTAGGCAGGGGAGGGAACACTGAAGCTTTCTTT. This chain uses TRBV2 with TRBJ1-1; a weak D match, TRBD1 (6 bases). Trimming stripped 9 bases from V and 1 base from J, with 15 bases between. Germline CDR1 and CDR2: SNHLY and FYNNEI. This CDR3 is 14 amino acids long.

Turning to this clonotype: Relative to the germline gene, one junction end is altered; a read error may explain this. The rearrangement uses TRBV7-9 and TRBJ2-5, with 8 bases that match TRBD2. Germline V CDR1 and CDR2: SEHNR, FQNEAQ (reference sequence). The CDR3 extends over 14 amino acids. The chain's CDR3 is CASSVAGQRETQYF. The CDR3 coding sequence is TGTGCCAGCAGCGTAGCGGGGCAGAGGGAGACCCAGTACTTC.

The chain links TRBV10-1 to TRBJ2-2; 8 nucleotides agree with TRBD2. The V and J ends lost 6 bases and 0 bases, in that order; junction bases with no gene match: 0. Germline CDR1 and CDR2: WNHNN and SYGVQD (reference sequence). The length of the CDR3 is 14 residues. The CDR3 bases are TGCGCCAGCAGCGGGGGGGCGAACACCGGGGAGCTGTTTTTT. Residues: CASSGGANTGELFF.

A note on this clonotype: A much larger clone lies one base from this, so it may be a read error. The rearrangement joins TRBV30 to TRBJ2-7; D is possibly TRBD2 (5 bases). CDR1 is GTSNPN and CDR2 is SVGIG in the germline V gene (reference sequence). The CDR3 sequence is 12 residues long. CDR3 sequence: CAWSGLQWEQCF. The DNA for the CDR3 is TGTGCCTGGAGTGGGCTCCAGTGGGAGCAGTGCTTC.

As concerns this clonotype: A much bigger clone sits one base away, suggesting this may be a read error. The V call is TRBV19, the J call TRBJ2-6; TRBD2 is a possible D gene (7 bases). V dropped 3 bases and J dropped 2 bases, with 14 bases sitting between them. The germline gives CDR1 LNHDA, CDR2 SQIVND (reference sequence). CDR3 length: 17 amino acids. This chain's CDR3 is CASSIGGGDAGANVLTF. CDR3 sequence (DNA): TGTGCCAGTAGTATCGGAGGGGGGGACGCTGGGGCCAACGTCCTGACTTTC.